Here is one TCR beta chain with its context. What it binds is not known. This record comes from a study of cytomegalovirus exposure and HLA in healthy donors. Overall study: Some 85 million unique TCRs, all from HLA-typed donors, were included in an early release of the data. Genotyping of 400 or so donors showed that 80% to 85% belonged to the Caucasian-associated ancestry cluster.

Both 60 Vbeta primers and 13 Jbeta primers went into the PCR. TCRdb's copy holds only in-frame clones and misses some; the assay was immunoSEQ multiplex PCR. The sample shows over 200,000 clones, roughly 84% of them seen only once. CDR3 length: 13 amino acids. Germline CDR1 reads GTSNPN; CDR2 reads SVGIG (reference sequence). The V end lost 0 bases, the J end lost 1 base, and 3 bases lay between the germline ends. Whole-study results and caveats: CMV antigen specificity of a few CMV-associated chains was confirmed in vitro.

The TCR was taken from a human donor in good health. The V call is TRBV30, the J call TRBJ2-2; D not certain. The material sequenced was PBMCs. The CDR3 reads CAWSVLNTGELFF. CDR3 in DNA: TGTGCCTGGAGTGTACTGAACACCGGGGAGCTGTTTTTT.